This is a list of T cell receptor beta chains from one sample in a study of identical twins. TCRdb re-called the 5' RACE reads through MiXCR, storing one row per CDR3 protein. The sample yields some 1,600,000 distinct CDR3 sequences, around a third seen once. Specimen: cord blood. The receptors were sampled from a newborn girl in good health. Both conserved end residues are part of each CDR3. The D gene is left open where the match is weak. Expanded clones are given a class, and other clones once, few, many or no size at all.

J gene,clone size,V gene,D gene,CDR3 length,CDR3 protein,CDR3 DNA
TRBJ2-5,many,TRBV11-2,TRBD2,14,CASSSGLPQETQYF,TGTGCCAGCAGCTCGGGACTACCCCAAGAGACCCAGTACTTC
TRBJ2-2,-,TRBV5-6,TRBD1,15,CASSLADRHTGELFF,TGTGCCAGCAGCTTGGCGGACAGGCACACCGGGGAGCTGTTTTTT
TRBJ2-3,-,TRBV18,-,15,CASSPRADTTDTQYF,TGTGCCAGCTCACCACGGGCGGATACCACAGATACGCAGTATTTT
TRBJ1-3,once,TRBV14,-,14,CASSPRVAGNTIYF,TGTGCCAGCTCCCCGAGGGTAGCGGGAAACACCATATATTTT
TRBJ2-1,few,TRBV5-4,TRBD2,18,CASSLLVKRETHYNEQFF,TGTGCCAGCAGCTTATTGGTAAAGCGGGAGACCCATTACAATGAGCAGTTCTTC
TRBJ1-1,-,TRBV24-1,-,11,CATSSGTEAFF,TGTGCCACCTCAAGTGGTACTGAAGCTTTCTTT
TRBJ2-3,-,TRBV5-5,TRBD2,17,CASSHIAGGKRTDTQYF,TGTGCCAGCAGCCACATAGCGGGGGGGAAGAGGACAGATACGCAGTATTTT
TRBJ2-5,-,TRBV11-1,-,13,CASSLNDYETQYF,TGTGCCAGCAGCTTAAATGATTATGAGACCCAGTACTTC
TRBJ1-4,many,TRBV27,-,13,CASSAYRDEKLFF,TGTGCCAGCAGTGCTTACAGGGATGAAAAACTGTTTTTT
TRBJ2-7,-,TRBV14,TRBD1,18,CASGQAGFTGTGFYEQYF,TGTGCCAGCGGCCAAGCGGGCTTTACCGGGACAGGGTTTTACGAGCAGTACTTC
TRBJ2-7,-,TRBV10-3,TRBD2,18,CAISLGVLAGEGDNEQYF,TGTGCCATCTCCCTCGGTGTTCTAGCGGGAGAGGGGGACAATGAGCAGTACTTC
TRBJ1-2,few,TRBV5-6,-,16,CASSLAGAHTNYGYTF,TGTGCCAGCAGCTTGGCGGGGGCCCACACTAACTATGGCTACACCTTC
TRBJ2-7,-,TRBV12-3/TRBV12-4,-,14,CASGLVASSYEQYF,TGTGCCAGCGGTTTAGTAGCTAGCTCCTACGAGCAGTACTTC
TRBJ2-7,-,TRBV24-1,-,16,CATSDLWGGSYNEQYF,TGTGCCACCAGTGATTTGTGGGGGGGCTCCTACAATGAGCAGTACTTC
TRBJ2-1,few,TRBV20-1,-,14,CSARVSRGINEQFF,TGCAGTGCTAGGGTCTCTAGGGGAATAAATGAGCAGTTCTTC
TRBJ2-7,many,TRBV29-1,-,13,CSVEDRTVDEQYF,TGCAGCGTTGAAGATCGAACGGTTGACGAGCAGTACTTC
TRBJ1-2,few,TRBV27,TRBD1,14,CASRTSGQGGGYTF,TGTGCCAGCAGAACTTCCGGACAGGGAGGCGGCTACACCTTC
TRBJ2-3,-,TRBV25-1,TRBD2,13,CAPGTSGTDTQYF,TGTGCCCCCGGGACTAGCGGGACAGATACGCAGTATTTT
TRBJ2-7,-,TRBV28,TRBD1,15,CASSFWKQGYYEQYF,TGTGCCAGCAGTTTCTGGAAACAGGGGTACTACGAGCAGTACTTC
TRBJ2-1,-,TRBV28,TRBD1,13,CASSTDRVDEQFF,TGTGCCAGCAGTACGGACAGGGTGGATGAGCAGTTCTTC
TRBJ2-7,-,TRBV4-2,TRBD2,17,CASSQDLLAGATYEQYF,TGTGCCAGCAGCCAAGATCTACTAGCGGGGGCCACCTACGAGCAGTACTTC
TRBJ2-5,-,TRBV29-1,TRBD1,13,CSVTTGDYNEQYF,TGCAGCGTTACGACAGGGGATTACAATGAGCAGTACTTC
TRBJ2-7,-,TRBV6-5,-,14,CASSRPGLYYEQYF,TGTGCCAGCAGTAGGCCGGGGCTATACTACGAGCAGTACTTC
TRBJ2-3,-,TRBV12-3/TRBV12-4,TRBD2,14,CASSLLAGTDAQYF,TGTGCCAGCAGTTTGCTAGCGGGCACAGATGCGCAGTATTTT
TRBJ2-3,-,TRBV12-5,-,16,CASGSFRATSTDTQYF,TGTGCTAGTGGTTCCTTCAGGGCTACTAGCACAGATACGCAGTATTTT
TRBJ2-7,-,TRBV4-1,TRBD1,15,CASSQERTGFYEQYF,TGCGCCAGCAGCCAAGAGAGGACAGGTTTCTACGAGCAGTACTTC
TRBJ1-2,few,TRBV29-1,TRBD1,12,CSAPGQGLGYTF,TGCAGCGCGCCGGGACAGGGCCTTGGCTACACCTTC
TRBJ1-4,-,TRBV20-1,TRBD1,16,CSAPGTGGATNEKLFF,TGCAGTGCCCCTGGGACAGGGGGTGCAACTAATGAAAAACTGTTTTTT
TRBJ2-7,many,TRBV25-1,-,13,CASSEVGVYEQYF,TGTGCCAGCAGTGAAGTAGGAGTTTACGAGCAGTACTTC
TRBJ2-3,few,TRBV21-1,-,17,CASSKPKKTGGTDTQYF,TGTGCCAGCAGCAAACCAAAAAAGACAGGAGGCACAGATACGCAGTATTTT
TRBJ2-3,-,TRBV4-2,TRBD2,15,CASRGLAGPLYTQYF,TGTGCCAGCAGGGGACTAGCGGGTCCCCTTTATACGCAGTATTTT
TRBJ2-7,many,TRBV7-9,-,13,CASSSYPTYEQYF,TGTGCCAGCAGCTCCTATCCTACCTACGAGCAGTACTTC
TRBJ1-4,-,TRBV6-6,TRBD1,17,CASSYVSHRGLNEKLFF,TGTGCCAGCAGTTACGTATCCCACAGGGGGCTTAATGAAAAACTGTTTTTT
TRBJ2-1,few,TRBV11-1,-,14,CASSYPAKGNEQFF,TGTGCCAGCAGTTACCCGGCTAAAGGCAATGAGCAGTTCTTC
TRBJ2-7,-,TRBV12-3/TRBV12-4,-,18,CASSLGADRPGSSYEQYF,TGTGCCAGCAGTTTAGGAGCCGACCGACCAGGGAGCTCCTACGAGCAGTACTTC
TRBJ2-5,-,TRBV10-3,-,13,CAITPSAQETQYF,TGTGCCATCACCCCTAGTGCCCAAGAGACCCAGTACTTC
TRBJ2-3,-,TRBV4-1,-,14,CASSQGSGTDTQYF,TGCGCCAGCAGCCAGGGCAGCGGGACAGATACGCAGTATTTT
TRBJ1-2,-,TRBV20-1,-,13,CSARVLGGTGYTF,TGCAGTGCTAGGGTCCTCGGCGGCACTGGCTACACCTTC
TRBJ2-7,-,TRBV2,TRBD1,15,CASSVEGQGRYEQYF,TGTGCCAGCAGTGTTGAAGGACAGGGACGCTACGAGCAGTACTTC
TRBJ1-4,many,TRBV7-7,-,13,CASSLAWGEKLFF,TGTGCTAGCAGCTTAGCGTGGGGAGAAAAACTGTTTTTT
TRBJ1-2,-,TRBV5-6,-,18,CASRLLGLNTGPNYGYTF,TGTGCCAGCAGGCTACTCGGGTTAAACACAGGACCTAACTATGGCTACACCTTC
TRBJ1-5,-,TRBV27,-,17,CASNLTRLEYSNQPQHF,TGTGCCAGCAACTTAACTAGGCTGGAATATAGCAATCAGCCCCAGCATTTT
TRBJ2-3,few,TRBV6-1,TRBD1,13,CASSGTGKDTQYF,TGTGCCAGCAGTGGGACAGGGAAAGATACGCAGTATTTT
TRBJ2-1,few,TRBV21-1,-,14,CASRPGTKGYEQFF,TGTGCCAGCAGGCCGGGAACCAAGGGCTATGAGCAGTTCTTC